Following are 22 T cell receptor beta chains from one sample sequenced in a study of T cells in Graves' hyperthyroidism and ophthalmopathy. Amplified regions were TCR beta CDR3 sequences from RNA transcripts. Using the HTBI primer set, a first-round RT-PCR was run on the TCR CDR3. TCRdb re-analysed the multiplex PCR reads in MiXCR, keeping a single row per CDR3 protein. Among nearly 600,000 distinct CDR3 sequences, 14% were seen once, and the ten largest hold roughly 7.7%. Sequences were obtained from blood. The source is a woman aged 18-29 years with Graves' ophthalmopathy.

The chain employs TRBV10-3 and TRBJ1-6; D is ambiguous. The CDR3 is 14 amino acids. The germline gives CDR1 ENHRY, CDR2 SYGVKD. Trimming took 3 bases from V and 6 from J, leaving 9 bases between them. CDR3 bases: TGTGCCATCAGTGACGCGACGGGTAATTCACCCCTCCACTTT. It yields the protein CAISDATGNSPLHF.

In this sample, this clonotype turned up many times. The V gene is TRBV12-3 or TRBV12-4, the J gene TRBJ2-1, with 10 bases lining up with TRBD2. The CDR3 has 13 amino acids. The V and J ends lost 7 bases and 6 bases, in that order; junction bases with no gene match: 3. For the CDR3, the DNA is TGTGCCAGCACCTGGACTAGCGGCAATGAGCAGTTCTTC. Protein: CASTWTSGNEQFF.

In this sample, this clonotype turned up many times. The rearrangement links TRBV20-1 to TRBJ2-7, with D tentatively TRBD2 (5 bases). From germline, CDR1 is DFQATT and CDR2 SNEGSKA (reference sequence). V dropped 6 bases and J dropped 0 bases, with 6 bases sitting between them. The CDR3 has 11 residues. The CDR3 sequence: CSAGISYEQYF. CDR3 nucleotides: TGCAGTGCCGGGATCTCCTACGAGCAGTACTTC.

This clonotype has just a few counts. The chain joins TRBV5-5 to TRBJ2-3; 11 bases are shared with TRBD2. Trimming at V came to 4 bases and at J to 6 bases, leaving 25 bases not matched to a gene. The CDR3 sequence is 21 residues long. Germline loops: CDR1 SGHKS, CDR2 YYEKEE (reference sequence). The DNA for the CDR3 is TGTGCCAGCAGCGCCACTCAAGTACTATTACTAGCGGGGGCGCCAACCGATACGCAGTATTTT. The encoded protein is CASSATQVLLLAGAPTDTQYF.

This clonotype came up many times. The gene calls are TRBV28 and TRBJ1-1, with D possibly being TRBD1 (5 bases). Germline V lookup: CDR1 MDHEN, CDR2 SYDVKM. The CDR3 contains 15 residues. The germline V and J ends were trimmed by 3 bases and 11 bases, with 22 bases remaining between them. CDR3 DNA sequence: TGTGCCAGCAGTTTGGTCCGACAAGGGGCGAACGGGGCTTTCTTT. It specifies CASSLVRQGANGAFF. Complete variable domain (other parts from reference TRBV28 and TRBJ1-1): DVKVTQSSRYLVKRTGEKVFLECVQDMDHENMFWYRQDPGLGLRLIYFSYDVKMKEKGDIPEGYSVSREKKERFSLILESASTNQTSMYLCASSLVRQGANGAFFGQGTRLTVV.

This clonotype turned up a few times. The gene calls are TRBV24-1 and TRBJ2-3, with D perhaps matching TRBD1 or TRBD2 (6 bases each). The CDR3 length is 13 residues. The germline V gene has CDR1 KGHDR and CDR2 SFDVKD. Trimming removed 7 bases from V and 5 bases from J, with 12 bases in between. In nucleotides, the CDR3 is TGTGCCACCAGGGAACAGGGAGGAGATACGCAGTATTTT. It yields the protein CATREQGGDTQYF.

This clonotype was picked up a small number of times. The rearrangement links TRBV19 to TRBJ1-2; D is possibly TRBD1 (6 bases). Germline assignment: CDR1 LNHDA and CDR2 SQIVND (reference sequence). Deletions cut 5 bases from V and 0 bases from J, with 13 bases between. This CDR3 spans 15 amino acids. The CDR3 loop reads CASSATDRANYGYTF. CDR3 DNA sequence: TGTGCCAGTAGTGCTACGGACAGAGCTAACTATGGCTACACCTTC.

The table lists this clonotype with a few counts. The gene calls are TRBV20-1 and TRBJ2-7, with TRBD2 matching 9 bases. The CDR3 sequence is 17 residues long. With 3 bases clipped from V and 2 bases from J, the junction kept 14 bases outside the gene matches. Germline CDR1 reads DFQATT; CDR2 reads SNEGSKA (reference sequence). The CDR3 sequence is CSASGHRAGGSTYEQYF. The CDR3 DNA follows: TGCAGTGCTAGTGGGCATAGAGCGGGAGGATCAACCTACGAGCAGTACTTC.

This clonotype appeared many times. The rearrangement joins TRBV6-2 or TRBV6-3 to TRBJ1-1; D uncertain. The germline V gene encodes CDR1 MNHEY and CDR2 SVGEGT. The germline V and J ends were trimmed by 2 bases and 7 bases, with 11 bases remaining between them. The CDR3 extends over 13 amino acids. DNA for the CDR3: TGTGCCAGCAGTTACGTGGCCAGGCGTGAAGCTTTCTTT. Translating gives CASSYVARREAFF.

The CDR3 here is CASSQPRETNEKLFF. In nucleotides, the CDR3 is TGCGCCAGCAGCCAACCGAGGGAGACTAATGAAAAACTGTTTTTT. The chain links TRBV4-1 to TRBJ1-4; D not resolved. CDR3 size: 15 residues. The germline V gene has CDR1 MGHRA and CDR2 YSYEKL. Trimming pared 2 bases from V and 2 bases from J, leaving 9 bases between.

With respect to this clonotype: A much larger clone sits a single nucleotide away, making a read error possible. This rearrangement joins TRBV5-6 to TRBJ2-2; 9 positions agree with TRBD1. The CDR3 runs to 16 residues. From germline, CDR1 is SGHDT and CDR2 YYEEEE. In DNA, the CDR3 is TGTGCCAGCAGCTCGGGACAGGGCAGGAACATCGGGGAGCTGTTTTTT. Its translation is CASSSGQGRNIGELFF.

This clonotype appeared many times. The genes are TRBV28 and TRBJ1-1, with D maybe TRBD1 (5 bases). The CDR3 spans 12 residues. Germline CDR1 reads MDHEN; CDR2 reads SYDVKM. V was clipped by 6 bases and J by 5 bases, with 10 bases between them. The CDR3 reads CASRSGSTEAFF. Written as DNA, the CDR3 is TGTGCCAGCAGATCAGGGAGTACTGAAGCTTTCTTT.

This clonotype was detected ten times or more. V is TRBV5-5 and J is TRBJ2-3; the D is unclear. Germline V CDR1 and CDR2: SGHKS, YYEKEE (reference sequence). The CDR3 is 15 amino acids. V shed 0 bases and J shed 5 bases, with 13 bases lying between them. Written as DNA, the CDR3 is TGTGCCAGCAGCTTGGTTGGCTTCTCGAGAGATACGCAGTATTTT. Residues: CASSLVGFSRDTQYF.

This clonotype showed up many times. The rearrangement joins TRBV27 to TRBJ1-5, with 7 bases that match TRBD1. Germline V gives CDR1 MNHEY, CDR2 SMNVEV (reference sequence). This CDR3 is built from 16 residues. V was clipped by 5 bases and J by 3 bases; unmatched bases: 10. The CDR3 DNA sequence: TGTGCCAGCAGTCGTGACCGGGACAGCTACAATCAGCCCCAGCATTTT. It codes for CASSRDRDSYNQPQHF.

This clonotype showed up many times. This sequence joins TRBV18 and TRBJ2-1, with D unresolved. Per the germline V gene, CDR1 is KGHSH and CDR2 is LQKENI. This CDR3 region has 14 residues. Trimming pared 4 bases from V and 5 bases from J, leaving 12 bases between. In DNA form, the CDR3 reads TGTGCCAGCTCACTTAAAGGGCACCACAATGAGCAGTTCTTC. Its translation is CASSLKGHHNEQFF.

Ten or more counts support this clonotype. The rearrangement links TRBV4-2 to TRBJ2-2, with D uncertain. This CDR3 spans 15 amino acids. Germline V gene sequence: CDR1 LGHNA, CDR2 YNFKEQ. V was shortened by 1 base and J by 0 bases, with 6 bases between the two germline ends. As DNA, the CDR3 is TGTGCCAGCAGCCAAGTCCTAGCGAACACCGGGGAGCTGTTTTTT. This encodes CASSQVLANTGELFF.

This clonotype was detected a few times. The chain is built from TRBV6-1 and TRBJ1-1; the D gene is possibly TRBD1 (5 bases). CDR3 size: 16 residues. The V gene lost 7 bases and the J gene lost 3 bases, with 21 bases spanning the gap. Germline V gene lookup returns CDR1 MNHNS and CDR2 SASEGT. The CDR3 bases are TGTGCCAGCACCTCGACCTTGGGCAGGGTGGACACTGAAGCTTTCTTT. As protein: CASTSTLGRVDTEAFF.

This chain links TRBV6-1 with TRBJ2-7, with 13 bases fitting TRBD2. Trimming removed 8 bases from V and 0 bases from J; junction bases left unmatched: 7. Germline CDR1 MNHNS, CDR2 SASEGT. The CDR3 has 16 residues. CDR3 residues: CASADWTSGGSYEQYF. Here the CDR3 DNA reads TGTGCCAGCGCCGATTGGACTAGCGGGGGCTCCTACGAGCAGTACTTC.

This clonotype turned up a few times. The chain uses TRBV4-3 and TRBJ1-4; D may be TRBD1 (5 bases). The CDR3 runs 14 residues. Trimming stripped 5 bases from V and 4 bases from J, with 11 bases between. Germline assignment: CDR1 LGHNA and CDR2 YSLEER. As DNA, the CDR3 is TGCGCCAGCAGCGAACGGGACGGTAATGAAAAACTGTTTTTT. Translating gives CASSERDGNEKLFF.

This clonotype was seen ten or more times. V gene TRBV7-2 combines with J gene TRBJ2-4; 9 nucleotides match TRBD1. The trim removed 5 bases at V and 8 bases at J, leaving 7 bases unmatched. Germline CDR1 is SGHTA and CDR2 is FQGNSA. The CDR3 is 14 amino acids. CDR3 amino acids: CASSQQGARDIQYF. CDR3 DNA: TGTGCCAGCAGCCAACAGGGGGCGAGGGACATTCAGTACTTC.

V usage is TRBV11-3 and J usage is TRBJ2-1; 8 bases line up with TRBD2. The CDR3 extends over 16 amino acids. Per germline, CDR1 SGHNT and CDR2 YENEEA. J was trimmed by 6 bases and V by 5 bases; bases with no gene match: 12. CDR3 sequence reads: CASSPFAGLVSNEQFF. The CDR3 coding sequence is TGTGCCAGCAGCCCCTTTGCGGGACTAGTGAGCAATGAGCAGTTCTTC.

The chain joins TRBV28 to TRBJ1-2, with 8 bases fitting TRBD1. The CDR3 length is 16 residues. V was clipped by 5 bases and J by 3 bases; unmatched bases: 11. The germline CDR1 and CDR2 sequences are MDHEN and SYDVKM. The CDR3 coding sequence is TGTGCCAGCAGTATCACTCGGTACAGGGGGGACTATGGCTACACCTTC. Its translation is CASSITRYRGDYGYTF.